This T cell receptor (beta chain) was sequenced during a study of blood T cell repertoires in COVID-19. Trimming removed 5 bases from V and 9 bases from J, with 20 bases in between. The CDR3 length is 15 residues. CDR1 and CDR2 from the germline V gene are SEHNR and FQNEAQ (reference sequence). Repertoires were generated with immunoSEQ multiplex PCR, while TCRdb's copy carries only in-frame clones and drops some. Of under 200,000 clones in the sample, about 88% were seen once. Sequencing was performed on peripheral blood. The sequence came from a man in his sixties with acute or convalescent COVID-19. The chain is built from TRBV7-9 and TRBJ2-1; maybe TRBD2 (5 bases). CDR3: CASSPERAKGIEQFF. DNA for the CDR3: TGTGCCAGCAGCCCCGAGAGGGCCAAAGGGATTGAGCAGTTCTTC.